Below are 32 T cell receptor beta chains sequenced from a single sample in a study of shared clonotypes between healthy human individuals. Libraries were prepared by immunoSEQ multiplex PCR; TCRdb keeps only in-frame clonotypes and omits some of them. This table has 90,000 to 120,000 clones, about 72% appearing once. The sequencing input was memory CD8+ T cells sorted from blood. Stated subset: CD45RO+ cells pooled with CCR7-negative TemRA cells. Source of these receptors: a woman aged 30 to 39 in good health.

The chain is built from TRBV6-4 and TRBJ2-1; D could derive from TRBD1 or TRBD2 (6 bases each). This CDR3 comprises 14 residues. The ends were cut back, 7 bases at V and 7 bases at J, with 17 bases in the middle. CDR1 and CDR2 (germline): MRHNA, SNTAGT. The CDR3 loop is CASTDSEGGNEQFF. The CDR3 coding sequence is TGTGCCAGCACCGACTCGGAGGGGGGTAATGAGCAGTTCTTC.

The V gene is TRBV6-5, the J gene TRBJ2-7; no definite D call. Germline V lookup: CDR1 MNHEY, CDR2 SVGAGI. The CDR3 spans 14 residues. The V gene lost 2 bases and the J gene lost 2 bases, with 10 bases spanning the gap. The CDR3 sequence: CASSYGDFPYEQYF. The CDR3, as DNA: TGTGCCAGCAGTTACGGAGACTTCCCCTACGAGCAGTACTTC.

V and J are TRBV5-1 and TRBJ2-5; D remains ambiguous. Germline lookup yields CDR1 SGHRS and CDR2 YFSETQ. The CDR3 extends over 15 amino acids. Trimming removed 9 bases from V and 2 bases from J, with 20 bases in between. CDR3 in amino acids: CATKQLGLGQETQYF. The CDR3 coding sequence is TGCGCCACCAAGCAGCTGGGCTTGGGGCAAGAGACCCAGTACTTC. Variable domain in full (rest from reference TRBV5-1 and TRBJ2-5): KAGVTQTPRYLIKTRGQQVTLSCSPISGHRSVSWYQQTPGQGLQFLFEYFSETQRNKGNFPGRFSGRQFSNSRSEMNVSTLELGDSALYLCATKQLGLGQETQYFGPGTRLLVL.

The count of this clone is one. The gene calls are TRBV5-1 and TRBJ2-5; D may be TRBD2 (6 bases). Trimming cost V 0 bases and J 4 bases, with 7 bases left between them. The CDR3 has 13 amino acids. Per the germline V gene, CDR1 is SGHRS and CDR2 is YFSETQ. CDR3 bases: TGCGCCAGCAGCTTGGTCGGGGGAGAGACCCAGTACTTC. It yields the protein CASSLVGGETQYF.

The J gene is TRBJ2-3, the V gene TRBV15, with 8 bases fitting TRBD1. The CDR3 is 15 amino acids. The trim removed 3 bases at V and 4 bases at J, leaving 6 bases unmatched. Germline V gene lookup returns CDR1 LNHNV and CDR2 YYDKDF (reference sequence). The CDR3 bases are TGTGCCACCAGCAGGGACAGGGACGGGGCAGATACGCAGTATTTT. It translates to CATSRDRDGADTQYF. Complete variable domain (other parts from reference TRBV15 and TRBJ2-3): DAMVIQNPRYQVTQFGKPVTLSCSQTLNHNVMYWYQQKSSQAPKLLFHYYDKDFNNEADTPDNFQSRRPNTSFCFLDIRSPGLGDTAMYLCATSRDRDGADTQYFGPGTRLTVL.

V is TRBV2 and J is TRBJ2-7; D may correspond to TRBD1 or TRBD2 (5 bases each). There are 16 residues in the CDR3. V was clipped by 8 bases and J by 2 bases, with 22 bases between them. Looked up from germline, CDR1 is SNHLY and CDR2 is FYNNEI. The CDR3 DNA is TGTGCCAGCCATACGGGTCCCAGAGGGGAACCCTACGAGCAGTACTTC. As protein: CASHTGPRGEPYEQYF.

The count of this clone is one. This likely came from a read error, as a far larger clone is one base away. This sequence joins TRBV4-2 and TRBJ2-7; 11 positions match TRBD2. The CDR3 is 16 amino acids. In germline, CDR1 is LGHNA, CDR2 YNFKEQ. The CDR3 sequence is CAGSQVIGTSGYEQYF. DNA for the CDR3: TGTGCCGGCAGCCAAGTAATAGGGACTAGCGGCTACGAGCAGTACTTC.

The chain is built from TRBV28 and TRBJ1-4; 9 bases are shared with TRBD1. Germline CDR1 MDHEN, CDR2 SYDVKM. The CDR3 extends over 14 amino acids. With 8 bases clipped from V and 6 bases from J, the junction kept 7 bases outside the gene matches. The CDR3 here is CASGWDRVDEKLFF. In DNA, the CDR3 is TGTGCCAGCGGTTGGGACAGGGTCGATGAAAAACTGTTTTTT.

This chain links TRBV27 with TRBJ1-4, with D unclear. The germline gives CDR1 MNHEY, CDR2 SMNVEV (reference sequence). The CDR3 loop spans 15 amino acids. V lost 5 bases and J 5 bases, leaving 15 bases between the germline ends. CDR3 DNA sequence: TGTGCCAGCAGTCCATTGTCGGCAGTAAATGAAAAACTGTTTTTT. Translation gives CASSPLSAVNEKLFF.

The chain employs TRBV10-3 and TRBJ2-3, with 9 nucleotides matching TRBD1. Germline V gene sequence: CDR1 ENHRY, CDR2 SYGVKD. The ends lost 0 bases at V and 5 bases at J; junction bases unmatched: 6. CDR3 length: 16 residues. CDR3 sequence reads: CAISESTDRGGDTQYF. In nucleotides, the CDR3 is TGTGCCATCAGTGAGTCTACCGACAGGGGGGGAGATACGCAGTATTTT.

The chain combines TRBV28 with TRBJ2-3; D is perhaps TRBD2 (6 bases). The CDR3 length is 14 residues. Trimming removed 6 bases from V and 6 bases from J, with 16 bases in between. Germline V gene sequence: CDR1 MDHEN, CDR2 SYDVKM. The CDR3 loop reads CASRGLGGSDTQYF. The CDR3 nucleotides read TGTGCCAGCAGGGGGCTGGGGGGTTCGGATACGCAGTATTTT.

The J gene is TRBJ1-5, the V gene TRBV19; D unclear. Trimming cost V 4 bases and J 2 bases, with 3 bases left between them. Germline V gene sequence: CDR1 LNHDA, CDR2 SQIVND (reference sequence). The CDR3 is made up of 12 amino acids. The CDR3 bases are TGTGCCAGTAGTAAGGGCAATCAGCCCCAGCATTTT. Translated, it gives CASSKGNQPQHF.

The rearrangement links TRBV2 to TRBJ2-7, with a weak D call TRBD2 (5 bases). This CDR3 contains 17 residues. Deletions cut 6 bases from V and 3 bases from J, with 24 bases between. Germline V gives CDR1 SNHLY, CDR2 FYNNEI. CDR3 sequence (DNA): TGTGCCAGCAGCGGGTTGGGGTCTCCCGGGGAAGGCTACGAGCAGTACTTC. Amino acids: CASSGLGSPGEGYEQYF.

The chain recombines TRBV19 with TRBJ1-5; D uncertain. Trimming pared 4 bases from V and 0 bases from J, leaving 10 bases between. The CDR3 spans 15 residues. In germline, CDR1 is LNHDA, CDR2 SQIVND (reference sequence). The CDR3 bases are TGTGCCAGTAGTACGTGGGATGGTAGCAATCAGCCCCAGCATTTT. This gives the protein CASSTWDGSNQPQHF.

In this sample, this clone turned up once. V and J are TRBV7-9 and TRBJ2-1; weak D call: TRBD2 (6 bases). Germline assignment: CDR1 SEHNR and CDR2 FQNEAQ (reference sequence). V lost 4 bases to trimming and J lost 6 bases, with 16 bases between them. The CDR3 covers 15 residues. For the CDR3, the DNA is TGTGCCAGCAGCTCGGAGCGGCTGCGGGGCAATGAGCAGTTCTTC. Residues: CASSSERLRGNEQFF.

V gene TRBV10-1 combines with J gene TRBJ2-2; D is tentatively TRBD1 or TRBD2 (5 bases each). V was cut by 3 bases and J by 8 bases, with 13 bases left in between. This CDR3 spans 14 amino acids. Germline loops: CDR1 WNHNN, CDR2 SYGVQD (reference sequence). The CDR3 is CASSDGGSDGELFF. The CDR3 region has the DNA TGCGCCAGCAGTGATGGGGGAAGTGATGGGGAGCTGTTTTTT.

The chain recombines TRBV11-2 with TRBJ2-1; unclear D gene. The CDR3 covers 12 residues. Deletions cut 3 bases from V and 5 bases from J, with 5 bases between. Germline CDR1 reads SGHAT; CDR2 reads FQNNGV. The DNA of the CDR3 is TGTGCCAGCAGCTTTAGTAACAATGAGCAGTTCTTC. Encoded protein: CASSFSNNEQFF.

This chain uses TRBV28 with TRBJ2-7; TRBD2 aligns across 14 bases. This CDR3 is 16 amino acids long. Looked up from germline, CDR1 is MDHEN and CDR2 is SYDVKM. After removal of 6 bases from V and 7 bases from J, the junction contained 11 bases not matched to a gene. CDR3 region: CASRETSGRAFYEQYF. CDR3 sequence (DNA): TGTGCCAGCAGGGAGACTAGCGGGAGGGCCTTCTATGAGCAGTACTTC.

This chain joins TRBV10-2 and TRBJ2-7, with D maybe TRBD1 (5 bases). CDR1 is WSHSY, CDR2 SAAADI, per germline. The CDR3 extends over 14 amino acids. The ends were cut back, 2 bases at V and 2 bases at J, with 10 bases in the middle. Here the CDR3 DNA reads TGCGCCAGCAGTGAGGTGACAGATCCCTACGAGCAGTACTTC. It codes for CASSEVTDPYEQYF.

V is TRBV29-1 and J is TRBJ2-7; TRBD2 aligns across 7 bases. The germline V gene has CDR1 SQVTM and CDR2 ANQGSEA. The V and J ends lost 2 bases and 2 bases, in that order; junction bases with no gene match: 12. There are 16 residues in the CDR3. The chain's CDR3 is CSVEFSRGRAPYEQYF. The CDR3, as DNA: TGCAGCGTTGAATTTTCACGGGGGAGGGCTCCCTACGAGCAGTACTTC.

The V call is TRBV4-2, the J call TRBJ1-1; weak D call: TRBD1 (6 bases). V was trimmed by 0 bases and J by 2 bases, leaving 13 bases between them. The CDR3 contains 16 residues. CDR1 is LGHNA, CDR2 YNFKEQ, per germline. This CDR3 is CASSQDHQGINTEAFF. For the CDR3, the DNA is TGTGCCAGCAGCCAAGATCACCAGGGGATTAACACTGAAGCTTTCTTT.

The chain links TRBV27 to TRBJ2-7, with D unclear. Germline loops: CDR1 MNHEY, CDR2 SMNVEV (reference sequence). V was clipped by 11 bases and J by 0 bases, with 11 bases between them. The CDR3 totals 12 residues. DNA of the CDR3: TGTGCCGTGTCCGGTGGCTCCTACGAGCAGTACTTC. Amino acids: CAVSGGSYEQYF.

This clone occurred a few times. One junction end does not reproduce the germline sequence, and a read error may be involved. V gene TRBV18 combines with J gene TRBJ2-7, with TRBD1 identical over 7 bases. Germline lookup yields CDR1 KGHSH and CDR2 LQKENI. The CDR3 is 13 amino acids. The DNA of the CDR3 is TGTGCCAGCTCACCCGACAGGGCCTACGATCAGTACTTC. It is translated as CASSPDRAYDQYF.

This clone appeared many times. This CDR3 is also generated by other DNA sequences in the sample. The CDR3 spells CATSRVGPGGGGANVLTF. DNA for the CDR3: TGTGCCACCAGCAGAGTGGGGCCAGGGGGTGGTGGGGCCAACGTCCTGACTTTC. This chain joins TRBV15 and TRBJ2-6; TRBD1 matches at 7 bases. CDR3 length: 18 residues. Trimming cost V 1 base and J 3 bases; bases outside gene matches: 9. Germline CDR1 and CDR2: LNHNV and YYDKDF (reference sequence).

The V call is TRBV5-6, the J call TRBJ2-3; TRBD2 agrees at 7 bases. Germline CDR1 SGHDT, CDR2 YYEEEE. J gave up 2 bases and V 0 bases, and 6 bases lay outside the gene matches. There are 16 residues in the CDR3. CDR3 protein: CASSLVPGGDTDTQYF. The CDR3 nucleotides read TGTGCCAGCAGCTTGGTGCCGGGAGGAGACACAGATACGCAGTATTTT.

CDR3 in amino acids: CASSDIGVNEKLFF. The CDR3 bases are TGTGCCAGCAGTGATATTGGAGTTAATGAAAAACTGTTTTTT. The rearrangement joins TRBV6-6 to TRBJ1-4; no reliable D call. Germline CDR1 reads MNHNY; CDR2 reads SVGAGI (reference sequence). The CDR3 runs to 14 residues. V lost 5 bases and J lost 4, with 11 bases in between.

The chain combines TRBV25-1 with TRBJ2-3, with 9 nucleotides matching TRBD1. CDR1 and CDR2 from the germline V gene are MGHDK and SYGVNS. J gave up 5 bases and V 4 bases, and 7 bases lay outside the gene matches. The CDR3 is 15 residues long. This chain's CDR3 is CASSGTGEGIDTQYF. The CDR3 DNA is TGTGCCAGCAGTGGGACAGGGGAAGGGATAGATACGCAGTATTTT.

The chain combines TRBV6-1 with TRBJ1-5; 7 positions match TRBD1. V shed 9 bases, J shed 4 bases, and the junction held 12 bases outside the gene matches. This CDR3 region has 15 residues. CDR1 MNHNS and CDR2 SASEGT come from the germline V gene. The CDR3 spells CASFTGVSGNQPQHF. CDR3 sequence (DNA): TGTGCCAGTTTTACAGGGGTGTCTGGAAATCAGCCCCAGCATTTT.

The V gene is TRBV11-3, the J gene TRBJ2-1, with 9 nucleotides matching TRBD2. Germline CDR1 SGHNT, CDR2 YENEEA. Trimming cost V 3 bases and J 6 bases; bases outside gene matches: 6. This CDR3 is 15 amino acids long. The CDR3 DNA follows: TGTGCCAGCAGCTTTCAACTAGCGGGCGGCAATGAGCAGTTCTTC. Translating it yields CASSFQLAGGNEQFF.

This clone was seen repeatedly, ten times or more. J is TRBJ2-1 and V is TRBV28, with a possible D match to TRBD2 (5 bases). Germline-derived CDR1 and CDR2 are MDHEN and SYDVKM. CDR3 length equals 13 residues. The V gene lost 1 base and the J gene lost 8 bases, with 9 bases spanning the gap. This CDR3 reads CASSLLAKDEQFF. The CDR3 DNA reads TGTGCCAGCAGTTTATTAGCGAAGGATGAGCAGTTCTTC. Drawing the rest from reference TRBV28 and TRBJ2-1, the complete variable domain is DVKVTQSSRYLVKRTGEKVFLECVQDMDHENMFWYRQDPGLGLRLIYFSYDVKMKEKGDIPEGYSVSREKKERFSLILESASTNQTSMYLCASSLLAKDEQFFGPGTRLTVL.

The V and J genes are TRBV15 and TRBJ2-7, with 8 bases lining up with TRBD1. V gave up 3 bases and J gave up 2 bases; unmatched junction bases: 6. CDR1 and CDR2 from the germline V gene are LNHNV and YYDKDF (reference sequence). The CDR3 runs to 15 residues. The CDR3 region is CATSRGTGRPYEQYF. In nucleotides, the CDR3 is TGTGCCACCAGCAGGGGGACAGGTAGACCCTACGAGCAGTACTTC.

About this clone: Other nucleotide sequences from this sample produce the same CDR3. The CDR3 region is CASSVVGGSYNEQFF. The CDR3 DNA is TGTGCCAGCAGCGTAGTCGGGGGATCCTACAATGAGCAGTTCTTC. The chain links TRBV9 to TRBJ2-1, with D perhaps TRBD2 (6 bases). The CDR3 consists of 15 residues. Germline CDR1 and CDR2: SGDLS and YYNGEE. V was shortened by 0 bases and J by 1 base, with 8 bases between the two germline ends.